This T cell receptor (beta chain) was obtained from a study of cytomegalovirus exposure and HLA in healthy donors. Across the study: Findings of an earlier analysis included about 100 million unique TCR beta sequences from around 180 million T cells. Whole-study results and caveats: The authors later found HLA-associated TCR beta chains more clonally expanded than equally common others.

CDR3 length: 11 residues. The germline gives CDR1 WSHSY, CDR2 SAAADI. The primer mix had 60 Vbeta and 13 Jbeta primers. The data were produced by immunoSEQ multiplex PCR, yet TCRdb's version contains in-frame clones alone and is incomplete. This table holds more than 95,000 clones, under 85% found once. Healthy individuals who donated bone marrow served as the donors. Turning to this clone: As yet, its antigen is unknown. At one boundary the junction diverges from the germline segment, which might be a read error.

The sample was PBMCs. The sequence was collected from a man under 40 in good health and CMV-seronegative. This chain links TRBV10-2 with TRBJ2-7; D is uncertain. CDR3 region: CTSSVDYEQYF. The CDR3 DNA follows: TGCACCAGCAGTGTAGACTACGAGCAGTACTTC.